One sample yielded the 2 T cell receptor beta chains listed below, sequenced in a study of memory CD4+ T cells and cytomegalovirus serostatus (dated by TCRdb to between 2018 and 2021). Single viable CD3+CD4+CD8-CD45RO+ cells were sorted as memory CD4+ T cells on a FACSAria II. Libraries were made using the immunoSEQ multiplex PCR assay. TCRdb provides this immuneACCESS table in a form limited to in-frame rearrangements. Some clones are lacking; in checked studies, under half of them reflect an unresolved V gene, and why the rest are absent is not known. Here the sample has approximately 50,000 clones; 60% to 75% occur a single time. Clones ranked in the top ten supply over 2% of the sample. Material: memory CD4+ T cells from blood. The receptors originated from an adult in good health and CMV-seropositive.

This clone was seen only a few times. The V gene is TRBV20-1, the J gene TRBJ2-1; 8 bases are shared with TRBD2. From germline, CDR1 is DFQATT and CDR2 SNEGSKA (reference sequence). The ends lost 5 bases at V and 12 bases at J; junction bases unmatched: 3. CDR3 length equals 10 residues. This chain's CDR3 is CSAVLAAQFF. The CDR3 DNA is TGCAGTGCTGTACTAGCGGCGCAGTTCTTC.

The chain has TRBV5-6 and TRBJ2-1; 11 bases agree with TRBD2. The CDR3 runs 15 residues. Germline lookup yields CDR1 SGHDT and CDR2 YYEEEE. Trimming removed 2 bases from V and 8 bases from J; junction bases left unmatched: 6. In nucleotides, the CDR3 is TGTGCCAGCAGCTTTGGACTAGCGGGTGCGGATGAGCAGTTCTTC. It yields the protein CASSFGLAGADEQFF.